This TCR beta chain stems from a study of identifying expanded T cells in peripheral blood. Clones were read by immunoSEQ multiplex PCR, and TCRdb kept only the in-frame ones, dropping some. The data contain about 52,000 clones, around 82% of them singletons. The CDR3 loop spans 15 amino acids. J was trimmed by 5 bases and V by 3 bases; bases with no gene match: 3. The germline V gene has CDR1 MNHNY and CDR2 SVGAGI (reference sequence). The source is a person between 18 and 70 years old in good health. The chain combines TRBV6-6 with TRBJ2-5; 13 bases agree with TRBD2. Sequencing used blood. This CDR3 is CASSYTSGGAETQYF. In nucleotides, the CDR3 is TGTGCCAGCAGTTATACTAGCGGGGGGGCGGAGACCCAGTACTTC.